One and the same sample provided the 4 T cell receptor beta chains below, sequenced in a study of T cells in localized non-small cell lung cancer. Repertoires were generated with immunoSEQ multiplex PCR, while TCRdb's copy carries only in-frame clones and drops some. The sample records roughly 2,500 clones, about two fifths being singletons. Source: lung tumor tissue, taken before any cancer treatment. The receptor set was obtained from a male donor at least 60 years old with stage II squamous cell lung carcinoma.

This clone is deemed medium-sized. The J gene is TRBJ2-3, the V gene TRBV9; D perhaps matches TRBD1 (5 bases). V shed 0 bases and J shed 2 bases, with 10 bases lying between them. The CDR3 is 15 amino acids. CDR1 and CDR2 from the germline V gene are SGDLS and YYNGEE. CDR3 sequence (DNA): TGTGCCAGCAGCGTAGCATCAGGGTACACAGATACGCAGTATTTT. It is translated as CASSVASGYTDTQYF.

The chain joins TRBV2 to TRBJ1-2; 11 bases are a match to TRBD1. The CDR3 totals 14 residues. CDR1 is SNHLY, CDR2 FYNNEI, per germline. With V trimmed by 4 bases and J by 4 bases, 2 bases remained unmatched. In nucleotides, the CDR3 is TGTGCCAGCAGTGTAGGGACAGGGGGCTATGGCTACACCTTC. This encodes CASSVGTGGYGYTF. Full variable domain (outside the CDR3, taken from reference TRBV2 and TRBJ1-2): EPEVTQTPSHQVTQMGQEVILRCVPISNHLYFYWYRQILGQKVEFLVSFYNNEISEKSEIFDDQFSVERPDGSNFTLKIRSTKLEDSAMYFCASSVGTGGYGYTFGSGTRLTVV.

There are a few counts of this clone. The rearrangement joins TRBV6-7 to TRBJ2-7, with a tentative D call TRBD1 (5 bases). TRBV6-7 carries the ORF label, with uncertain function. V was pared by 2 bases and J by 6 bases, with 5 bases between. The CDR3 totals 11 residues. DNA for the CDR3: TGTGCCAGCAGTTACAGGGGCGAGCAGTACTTC. Translated, it gives CASSYRGEQYF.

The rearrangement links TRBV10-1 to TRBJ2-7, with 9 nucleotides matching TRBD1. The V segment lost 3 bases and the J segment 7 bases; nucleotides outside the gene matches: 7. CDR1 is WNHNN and CDR2 is SYGVQD in the germline V gene (reference sequence). The CDR3 totals 14 residues. CDR3 in amino acids: CASSDGTGRREQYF. CDR3 in DNA: TGCGCCAGCAGTGACGGGACAGGGAGACGGGAGCAGTACTTC.